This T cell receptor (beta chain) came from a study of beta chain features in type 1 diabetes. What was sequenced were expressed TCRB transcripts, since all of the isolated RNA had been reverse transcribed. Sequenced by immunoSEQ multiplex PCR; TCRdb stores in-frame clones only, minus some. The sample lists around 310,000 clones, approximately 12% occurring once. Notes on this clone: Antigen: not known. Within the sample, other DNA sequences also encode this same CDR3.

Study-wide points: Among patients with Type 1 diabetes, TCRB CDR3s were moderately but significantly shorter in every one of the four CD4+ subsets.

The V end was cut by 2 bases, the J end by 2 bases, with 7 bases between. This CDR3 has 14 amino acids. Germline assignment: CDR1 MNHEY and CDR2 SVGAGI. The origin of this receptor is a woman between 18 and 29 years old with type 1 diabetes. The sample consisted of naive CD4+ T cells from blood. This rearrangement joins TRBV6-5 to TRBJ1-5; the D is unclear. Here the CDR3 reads CASSYSRGNQPQHF. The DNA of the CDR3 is TGTGCCAGCAGTTACAGTCGGGGCAATCAGCCCCAGCATTTT.